Reported below is one T cell receptor beta chain. Its antigen is as yet unknown. These data come from a study of cytomegalovirus exposure and HLA in healthy donors. Study details: Unique TCRs numbering roughly 85 million, obtained from HLA-typed donors, made up an early data release. General study findings and limits: Productive status was seen about 90% or about 30% of the time for most TCR beta V segments in an earlier analysis. Several of the most significant clusters appeared linked to common viral pathogens, based on a later analysis.

Use of 60 Vbeta and 13 Jbeta primers characterized the PCR. Assay: immunoSEQ multiplex PCR; the TCRdb copy retains only in-frame clones and omits some. In the table there are around 170,000 clones, roughly three quarters of which are singletons. The receptor comes from a woman in her forties or fifties in good health and CMV-seropositive. The specimen sequenced was PBMCs.

The CDR3 is CASSYRNSYEQYF. CDR3 nucleotides: TGTGCCAGCAGTTACCGGAACAGCTACGAGCAGTACTTC. The V gene is TRBV6-5, the J gene TRBJ2-7, with D unresolved. The CDR3 is made up of 13 amino acids. Germline assignment: CDR1 MNHEY and CDR2 SVGAGI. The V gene lost 2 bases and the J gene lost 3 bases, with 8 bases spanning the gap.